This T cell receptor beta chain was identified during a study of radiotherapy plus CTLA-4 blockade in lung cancer. General study results and limits: In blood, after radiotherapy plus ipilimumab, tumor-derived TCR clones expanded. Early blood T cell clone changes and increased post-radiation serum interferon-beta were reportedly the strongest response predictors.

TCRdb's copy holds only in-frame clones and misses some; the assay was immunoSEQ multiplex PCR. The sample includes 80,000 or so clones, roughly four fifths of them seen just once. The germline V gene encodes CDR1 KGHSH and CDR2 LQKENI. Trimming at V came to 6 bases and at J to 2 bases, leaving 4 bases not matched to a gene. CDR3 length equals 14 residues. Concerning this clone itself: Its antigen is unknown.

This TCR came from a human donor with non-small cell lung cancer who had stable disease on radiotherapy plus ipilimumab. The V gene is TRBV18, the J gene TRBJ1-5; the match to TRBD1 covers 7 bases. This material consisted of peripheral blood, taken from a patient treated with radiotherapy plus ipilimumab. DNA of the CDR3: TGTGCCAGCTCCCTAGGACAGGGCAATCAGCCCCAGCATTTT. Its protein is CASSLGQGNQPQHF.